The 27 T cell receptor beta chains presented below share a single source sample, sequenced in a study of graft-versus-host responses after intestinal transplantation. This table comes from immunoSEQ multiplex PCR, and its TCRdb copy is limited to in-frame clones, with some not included. The repertoire holds 75,000 to 100,000 clones, with 90% to 95% as singletons. These TCRs' antigens remain unknown. The sequences come from unstimulated CD4+ T cells sorted from spleen or lymph node cells, collected before transplant. The receptors come from a human donor who was the organ donor for an intestinal transplant.

The V and J genes are TRBV14 and TRBJ2-5; D might be TRBD1 (5 bases). V was cut by 3 bases and J by 7 bases, with 12 bases left in between. CDR3 length: 13 amino acids. Germline V gives CDR1 SGHDN, CDR2 FVKESK. CDR3 in amino acids: CASSHGAQGTQYF. CDR3 nucleotide sequence: TGTGCCAGCAGCCATGGGGCCCAGGGGACCCAGTACTTC.

The CDR3 bases are TGTGCCAGCTCACCAAGCACAGGGGCGCGGGAGCAGTACTTC. Its translation: CASSPSTGAREQYF. The chain couples TRBV18 to TRBJ2-7, with 7 nucleotides matching TRBD1. V trimming: 2 bases; J trimming: 7 bases; junction bases outside the gene matches: 8. Germline loops: CDR1 KGHSH, CDR2 LQKENI. The CDR3 contains 14 residues.

This chain connects TRBV1 to TRBJ2-7; no check of the table's D call, TRBD1, against the DNA was made. TRBV1 is a known pseudogene. The CDR3 spans 15 residues. The CDR3 nucleotides read TGCACCAGCAGCCAAAATTACAGGGGGATATACGAGCAGTACTTC. It encodes CTSSQNYRGIYEQYF.

The J gene is TRBJ2-5, the V gene TRBV18; 9 positions agree with TRBD1. The J call may not be correct, given that the DNA end is closer to TRBJ2-7. The CDR3 extends over 16 amino acids. The germline gives CDR1 KGHSH, CDR2 LQKENI. CDR3 sequence: CASSPLIGQGTYEQYF. DNA for the CDR3: TGTGCCAGCTCACCCCTCATCGGACAGGGGACCTACGAGCAGTACTTC.

This chain links TRBV9 with TRBJ2-5; tentatively, D is TRBD2 (6 bases). Germline V gene lookup returns CDR1 SGDLS and CDR2 YYNGEE. V was shortened by 0 bases and J by 2 bases, with 11 bases between the two germline ends. The CDR3 extends over 15 amino acids. The CDR3 region has the DNA TGTGCCAGCAGCGTAGACGGGACTCCACAAGAGACCCAGTACTTC. It codes for CASSVDGTPQETQYF.

The CDR3 region has the DNA TGTGCCAGCAGTTACTTTGGGGGGGCCCGAGAGCAGTACTTC. Translation: CASSYFGGAREQYF. This chain connects TRBV6-5 to TRBJ2-7; tentatively, D is TRBD2 (7 bases). The CDR3 has 14 residues. Trimming took off 1 base at V and 7 bases at J, with 14 bases between the two ends. CDR1 is MNHEY and CDR2 is SVGAGI in the germline V gene.

There are a few counts of this clone. V gene TRBV6-5 combines with J gene TRBJ1-3; D not resolved. Between the trimmed V and J ends, which lost 4 bases and 2 bases, there was a span of 15 bases. The CDR3 loop spans 16 amino acids. Germline CDR1 is MNHEY and CDR2 is SVGAGI. CDR3 region: CASSFAGIGTGNTIYF. The CDR3 DNA reads as TGTGCCAGCAGTTTCGCGGGAATCGGGACTGGAAACACCATATATTTT.

The table lists this clone with a count of one. The genes are TRBV5-5 and TRBJ1-1, with TRBD1 identical over 9 bases. Germline CDR1 SGHKS, CDR2 YYEKEE (reference sequence). CDR3 length equals 18 residues. The junction had 10 bases not matched to a gene; V was cut back by 0 bases and J by 1 base. CDR3 loop: CASSLAPGQGTENTEAFF. The CDR3 DNA reads TGTGCCAGCAGCTTGGCCCCTGGACAGGGGACAGAGAACACTGAAGCTTTCTTT.

The chain carries TRBV5-1 and TRBJ2-7; TRBD2 matches at 10 bases. The germline gives CDR1 SGHRS, CDR2 YFSETQ. Trimming at V came to 1 base and at J to 2 bases, leaving 3 bases not matched to a gene. The length of the CDR3 is 15 residues. The CDR3 reads CASSLITSGAYEQYF. The CDR3 DNA sequence: TGCGCCAGCAGCTTGATAACTAGCGGGGCCTACGAGCAGTACTTC.

The chain is built from TRBV4-2 and TRBJ2-4; TRBD2 matches 10 bases. V gave up 3 bases and J gave up 8 bases; unmatched junction bases: 7. The V gene's germline CDR1 is LGHNA and CDR2 YNFKEQ. The CDR3 length is 15 residues. The CDR3: CASSQGTSGVDIQYF. CDR3 DNA: TGTGCCAGCAGCCAGGGTACTAGCGGGGTAGACATTCAGTACTTC.

A note on this clone: Other nucleotide sequences in the sample specify the same CDR3. The genes are TRBV4-2 and TRBJ2-1, with a tentative D call TRBD2 (6 bases). V was cut by 1 base and J by 0 bases, with 16 bases left in between. The V gene's germline CDR1 is LGHNA and CDR2 YNFKEQ. The length of the CDR3 is 18 residues. Here the CDR3 reads CASSQGTSGPSSYNEQFF. For the CDR3, the DNA is TGTGCCAGCAGCCAAGGCACGAGCGGGCCCAGCTCCTACAATGAGCAGTTCTTC.

This sequence joins TRBV27 and TRBJ1-6; 8 nucleotides agree with TRBD1. V lost 5 bases, J lost 3 bases, and 3 bases stayed unmatched. The CDR3 has 15 amino acids. CDR1 is MNHEY and CDR2 is SMNVEV in the germline V gene (reference sequence). The CDR3 is CASSLGTGYNSPLHF. The CDR3, as DNA: TGTGCCAGCAGTCTAGGGACAGGCTATAATTCACCCCTCCACTTT.

This chain links TRBV28 with TRBJ2-2; 8 bases line up with TRBD2. The germline V gene encodes CDR1 MDHEN and CDR2 SYDVKM. Losses at the gene ends were 4 bases for V and 5 bases for J; bases not matched to a gene: 6. The CDR3 totals 15 residues. CDR3 coding DNA: TGTGCCAGCAGTTCCGGGGGGGAAGGAACCGGGGAGCTGTTTTTT. Its protein is CASSSGGEGTGELFF.

This clone was counted a single time. The chain carries TRBV19 and TRBJ1-3; tentatively, D is TRBD1 (6 bases). Germline CDR1 LNHDA, CDR2 SQIVND (reference sequence). V dropped 5 bases and J dropped 0 bases, with 23 bases sitting between them. CDR3 length: 19 amino acids. The CDR3 loop reads CASSPPRTFHRDSGNTIYF. CDR3 DNA: TGTGCCAGTAGTCCCCCAAGGACCTTTCACAGGGACTCTGGAAACACCATATATTTT.

Turning to this clone: The sample carries other DNA sequences with the same CDR3. The V call is TRBV7-9, the J call TRBJ1-2; perhaps TRBD1 as D (5 bases). The CDR3 has 13 amino acids. V dropped 3 bases and J dropped 2 bases, with 7 bases sitting between them. CDR1 is SEHNR and CDR2 is FQNEAQ in the germline V gene (reference sequence). CDR3 amino acids: CASSFKGNYGYTF. As DNA, the CDR3 is TGTGCCAGCAGCTTTAAGGGGAACTATGGCTACACCTTC. Full variable domain (outside the CDR3, taken from reference TRBV7-9 and TRBJ1-2): DTGVSQNPRHKITKRGQNVTFRCDPISEHNRLYWYRQTLGQGPEFLTYFQNEAQLEKSRLLSDRFSAERPKGSFSTLEIQRTEQGDSAMYLCASSFKGNYGYTFGSGTRLTVV.

J is TRBJ2-7 and V is TRBV27, with 8 bases matching TRBD1. V lost 2 bases and J lost 7; bases outside the gene matches: 10. Germline assignment: CDR1 MNHEY and CDR2 SMNVEV (reference sequence). This CDR3 has 15 amino acids. Here the CDR3 reads CASSLGQGALWEQYF. The CDR3 region has the DNA TGTGCCAGCAGTTTAGGGCAGGGGGCGTTGTGGGAGCAGTACTTC.

The chain couples TRBV25-1 to TRBJ2-1; 7 bases align to TRBD1. The germline V gene has CDR1 MGHDK and CDR2 SYGVNS. Unmatched junction bases numbered 8, after V lost 6 bases and J lost 9 bases. The CDR3 consists of 13 residues. CDR3 residues: CASRGTTGSEQFF. The CDR3 DNA is TGTGCCAGCAGGGGGACGACAGGGAGTGAGCAGTTCTTC.

The chain combines TRBV6-6 with TRBJ2-5; 9 nucleotides line up with TRBD2. This CDR3 region has 15 residues. V lost 6 bases and J lost 7; bases outside the gene matches: 12. The germline gives CDR1 MNHNY, CDR2 SVGAGI (reference sequence). The CDR3: CASRQGRGGQGTQYF. In nucleotides, the CDR3 is TGTGCCAGCAGACAAGGGCGGGGGGGCCAGGGGACCCAGTACTTC.

V usage is TRBV5-1 and J usage is TRBJ1-2; 9 nucleotides match TRBD1. Germline-derived CDR1 and CDR2 are SGHRS and YFSETQ. This CDR3 is built from 15 residues. J gave up 1 base and V 3 bases, and 4 bases lay outside the gene matches. The CDR3 sequence: CASSWGQGDNYGYTF. The CDR3 nucleotides are TGCGCCAGCAGCTGGGGACAGGGCGATAACTATGGCTACACCTTC.

For this clone: The identical CDR3 is also encoded by other nucleotide sequences in the sample. The V and J genes are TRBV18 and TRBJ2-7; 7 bases align to TRBD1. This CDR3 has 15 residues. With V trimmed by 2 bases and J by 3 bases, 7 bases remained unmatched. CDR1 is KGHSH and CDR2 is LQKENI in the germline V gene. The DNA of the CDR3 is TGTGCCAGCTCACCAGGGACAGCAAGGAACTACGAGCAGTACTTC. This encodes CASSPGTARNYEQYF. Filled out from reference TRBV18 and TRBJ2-7, the complete variable domain reads NAGVMQNPRHLVRRRGQEARLRCSPMKGHSHVYWYRQLPEEGLKFMVYLQKENIIDESGMPKERFSAEFPKEGPSILRIQQVVRGDSAAYFCASSPGTARNYEQYFGPGTRLTVT.

This chain joins TRBV4-3 and TRBJ1-2; TRBD1 might be the D (6 bases). CDR1 is LGHNA and CDR2 is YSLEER in the germline V gene. The CDR3 loop spans 14 amino acids. V lost 0 bases and J lost 5, with 10 bases in between. CDR3 region: CASSQDARGYGYTF. The CDR3 DNA sequence: TGCGCCAGCAGCCAAGATGCCAGGGGTTATGGCTACACCTTC.

V usage is TRBV19 and J usage is TRBJ1-6, with D hard to call. Trimming shortened V by 4 bases and J by 9 bases, and 10 bases separated the two germline ends. CDR1 LNHDA and CDR2 SQIVND come from the germline V gene (reference sequence). The CDR3 spans 13 residues. The CDR3 DNA sequence: TGTGCCAGTAGTAAAACGGGGATTTCACCCCTCCACTTT. It is translated as CASSKTGISPLHF.

The chain is built from TRBV19 and TRBJ2-5; 7 bases map to TRBD1. After removal of 7 bases from V and 4 bases from J, the junction contained 12 bases not matched to a gene. Germline CDR1 is LNHDA and CDR2 is SQIVND (reference sequence). The CDR3 spans 15 residues. In nucleotides, the CDR3 is TGTGCCAGTAACAACCCTCGGTCAGGGGGAGAGACCCAGTACTTC. Amino acid sequence: CASNNPRSGGETQYF.

The V gene is TRBV7-3, the J gene TRBJ2-7; 9 bases line up with TRBD1. The V gene's germline CDR1 is SGHTA and CDR2 FQGTGA. The trim removed 5 bases at V and 2 bases at J, leaving 10 bases unmatched. CDR3 length equals 16 residues. CDR3 residues: CASSRTGGTDPYEQYF. CDR3 nucleotide sequence: TGTGCCAGCAGCCGAACAGGGGGCACGGATCCCTACGAGCAGTACTTC.

The chain carries TRBV19 and TRBJ1-1; possibly TRBD1 for D (5 bases). Germline CDR1 and CDR2: LNHDA and SQIVND (reference sequence). The V end lost 7 bases, the J end lost 0 bases, and 9 bases lay between the germline ends. The CDR3 is made up of 13 amino acids. The CDR3 is CASNRGLNTEAFF. In DNA form, the CDR3 reads TGTGCCAGTAATAGGGGATTGAACACTGAAGCTTTCTTT.

The chain joins TRBV7-2 to TRBJ2-1, with 13 bases aligning to TRBD2. The trim removed 5 bases at V and 4 bases at J, leaving 5 bases unmatched. Germline values: CDR1 SGHTA, CDR2 FQGNSA. There are 16 residues in the CDR3. The CDR3 loop reads CASSPQLAGGYNEQFF. CDR3 sequence (DNA): TGTGCCAGCAGCCCCCAACTAGCGGGGGGGTACAATGAGCAGTTCTTC.

The rearrangement links TRBV30 to TRBJ2-7; D remains unclear. Germline lookup yields CDR1 GTSNPN and CDR2 SVGIG (reference sequence). The length of the CDR3 is 14 residues. Trimming took off 6 bases at V and 0 bases at J, with 15 bases between the two ends. CDR3 bases: TGTGCCTGTCACGGTCTCTGGAGCTCCTACGAGCAGTACTTC. Translating it yields CACHGLWSSYEQYF.